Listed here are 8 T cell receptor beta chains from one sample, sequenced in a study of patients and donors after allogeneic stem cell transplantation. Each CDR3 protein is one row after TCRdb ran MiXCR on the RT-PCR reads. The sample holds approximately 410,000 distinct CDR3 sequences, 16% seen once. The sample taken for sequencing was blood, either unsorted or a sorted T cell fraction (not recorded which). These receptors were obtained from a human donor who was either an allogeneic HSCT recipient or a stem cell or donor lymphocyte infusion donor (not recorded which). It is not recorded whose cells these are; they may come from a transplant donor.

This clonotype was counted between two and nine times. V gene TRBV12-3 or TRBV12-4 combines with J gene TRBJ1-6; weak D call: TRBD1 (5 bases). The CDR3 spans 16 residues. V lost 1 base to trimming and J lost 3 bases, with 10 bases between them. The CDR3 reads CASSLGGGGYNSPLHF. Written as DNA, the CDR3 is TGTGCCAGCAGTTTAGGGGGGGGTGGCTATAATTCACCCCTCCACTTT.

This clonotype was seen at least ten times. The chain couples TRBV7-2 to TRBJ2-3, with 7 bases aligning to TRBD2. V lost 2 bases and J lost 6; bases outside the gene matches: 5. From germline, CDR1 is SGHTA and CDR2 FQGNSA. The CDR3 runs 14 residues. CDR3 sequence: CASSLKAGVDTQYF. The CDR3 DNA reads TGTGCCAGCAGCTTAAAGGCGGGGGTGGATACGCAGTATTTT.

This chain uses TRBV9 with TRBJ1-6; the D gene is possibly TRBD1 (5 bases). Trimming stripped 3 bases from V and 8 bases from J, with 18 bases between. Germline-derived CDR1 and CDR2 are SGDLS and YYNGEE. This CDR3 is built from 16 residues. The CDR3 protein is CASSEERGPGDSPLHF. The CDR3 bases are TGTGCCAGCAGCGAGGAACGTGGCCCGGGGGATTCACCCCTCCACTTT.

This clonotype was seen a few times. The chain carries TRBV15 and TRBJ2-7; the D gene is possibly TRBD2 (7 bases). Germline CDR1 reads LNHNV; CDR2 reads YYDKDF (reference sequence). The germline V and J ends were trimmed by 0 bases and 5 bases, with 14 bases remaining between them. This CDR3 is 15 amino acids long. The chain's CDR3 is CATSREAREGDEQYF. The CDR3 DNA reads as TGTGCCACCAGCAGAGAGGCCAGGGAGGGGGACGAGCAGTACTTC.

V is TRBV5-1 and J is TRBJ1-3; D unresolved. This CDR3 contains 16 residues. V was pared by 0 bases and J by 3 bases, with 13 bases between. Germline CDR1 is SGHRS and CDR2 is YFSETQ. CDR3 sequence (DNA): TGCGCCAGCAGCTTGGGGTTACTCGAATATGGAAACACCATATATTTT. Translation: CASSLGLLEYGNTIYF.

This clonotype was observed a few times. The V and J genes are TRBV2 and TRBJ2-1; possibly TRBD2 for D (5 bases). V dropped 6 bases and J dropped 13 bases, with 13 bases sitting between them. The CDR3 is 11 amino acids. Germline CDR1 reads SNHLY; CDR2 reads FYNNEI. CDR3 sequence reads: CASRAGILQFF. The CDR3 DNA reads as TGTGCCAGCAGGGCCGGGATTCTACAGTTCTTC. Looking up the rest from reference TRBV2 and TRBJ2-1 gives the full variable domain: EPEVTQTPSHQVTQMGQEVILRCVPISNHLYFYWYRQILGQKVEFLVSFYNNEISEKSEIFDDQFSVERPDGSNFTLKIRSTKLEDSAMYFCASRAGILQFFGPGTRLTVL.

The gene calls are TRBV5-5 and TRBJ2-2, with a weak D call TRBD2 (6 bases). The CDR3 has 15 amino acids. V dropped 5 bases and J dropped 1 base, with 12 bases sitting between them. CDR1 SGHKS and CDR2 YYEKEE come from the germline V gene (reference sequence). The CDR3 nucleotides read TGTGCCAGCAGGAGGATGGGGGGGAACACCGGGGAGCTGTTTTTT. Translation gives CASRRMGGNTGELFF.

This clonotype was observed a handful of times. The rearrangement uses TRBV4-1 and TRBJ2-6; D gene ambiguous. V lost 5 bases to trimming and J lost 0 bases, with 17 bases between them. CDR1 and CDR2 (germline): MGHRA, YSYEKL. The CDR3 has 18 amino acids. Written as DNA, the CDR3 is TGCGCCAGCAGCGAGCGACTGTCGAGTAGCTCTGGGGCCAACGTCCTGACTTTC. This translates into CASSERLSSSSGANVLTF.